This entry describes one T cell receptor beta chain. The authors' processing: Estimated nucleated cell counts came from reference gene primer amplification. The repertoire was sequenced with immunoSEQ multiplex PCR; TCRdb's copy has only in-frame clones and lacks some. V, J and clone size are those of that table, while D and trimming were read from the DNA. Of 200,000 or so clones in the sample, about 86% were seen once. These data are taken from a study of blood T cell repertoires in COVID-19. Study at large: Donors in the United States, Italy and Spain gave samples during acute or convalescent COVID-19. The analysed material was cDNA or gDNA that came from T cells, B-cell-depleted T cells, or PBMCs.

The clonotype comes from a woman aged 40 to 50 with acute COVID-19. The sequencing sample was made of PBMCs or T cells enriched from blood (not recorded which).

The CDR3 nucleotides are TGTGCCACCAGCGCAGGAACAGGGACCTACAATGAGCAGTTCTTC. This translates into CATSAGTGTYNEQFF. The V gene is TRBV15, the J gene TRBJ2-1; D might be TRBD1 (6 bases). The CDR3 runs to 15 residues. V shed 5 bases and J shed 2 bases, with 13 bases lying between them. CDR1 is LNHNV, CDR2 YYDKDF, per germline (reference sequence).